This T cell receptor beta chain was captured in a study of blood T cell repertoires in COVID-19. As for the study in general: Samples representing acute and convalescent COVID-19 were sourced from the United States, Italy and Spain. The analysed material was cDNA or gDNA that came from T cells, B-cell-depleted T cells, or PBMCs.

In the original processing: Quantification of nucleated cells was approximated via reference gene primer amplification. Using immunoSEQ multiplex PCR, the repertoire was profiled, and TCRdb retains in-frame clones only, with some absent. V and J calls and clone size follow that table, whereas D and trimming were derived from the DNA. Counted here are over 100,000 clones, about 80% occurring once; the ten biggest clones make up roughly 7%. Sequencing was carried out using peripheral blood. The sequence came from a woman aged 50 to 60 with acute or convalescent COVID-19.

The CDR3 DNA is TGTGCCAGCAGCTCCGGGACAGCTAGAAACACCATATATTTT. It encodes CASSSGTARNTIYF. The gene calls are TRBV6-5 and TRBJ1-3; 7 bases are shared with TRBD1. This CDR3 contains 14 residues. V lost 6 bases, J lost 5 bases, and 7 bases stayed unmatched. The germline V gene has CDR1 MNHEY and CDR2 SVGAGI.